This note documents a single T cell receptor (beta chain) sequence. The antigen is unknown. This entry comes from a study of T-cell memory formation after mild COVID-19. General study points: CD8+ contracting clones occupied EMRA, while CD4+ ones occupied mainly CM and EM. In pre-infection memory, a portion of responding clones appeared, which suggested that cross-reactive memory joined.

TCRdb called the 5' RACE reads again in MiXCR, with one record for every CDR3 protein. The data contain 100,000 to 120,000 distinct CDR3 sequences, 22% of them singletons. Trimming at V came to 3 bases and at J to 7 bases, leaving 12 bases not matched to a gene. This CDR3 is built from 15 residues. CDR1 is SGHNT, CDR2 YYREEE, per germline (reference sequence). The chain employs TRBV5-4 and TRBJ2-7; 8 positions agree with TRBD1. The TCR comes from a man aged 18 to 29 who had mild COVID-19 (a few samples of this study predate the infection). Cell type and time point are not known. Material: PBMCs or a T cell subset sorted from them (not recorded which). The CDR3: CASSSDRAHGGEQYF. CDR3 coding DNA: TGTGCCAGCAGCTCGGACAGGGCGCACGGCGGGGAGCAGTACTTC.